The 10 T cell receptor beta chains given below trace back to one sample, sequenced in a study of human T cells and chemical hapten exposure. From the RACE reads, TCRdb called clonotypes with MiXCR, one entry per CDR3 protein. The table records under 200,000 distinct CDR3 sequences, around 15% of them present only once. Time point here: patch test 1, 2 weeks after DPC sensitization. The treatment denotes: therapeutic diphenylcyclopropenone sensitization with weekly scalp DPC. This specimen consisted of whole blood, obtained in connection with sensitization to the hapten diphenylcyclopropenone (DPC). The source is a woman aged 25 to 39 with alopecia areata. Some clones in this sample may be carry-over from other donors' samples.

The chain links TRBV28 to TRBJ1-5, with TRBD1 matching over 9 bases. From germline, CDR1 is MDHEN and CDR2 SYDVKM. Losses at the gene ends were 5 bases for V and 2 bases for J; bases not matched to a gene: 4. The CDR3 loop spans 15 amino acids. CDR3 amino acids: CASSRGQGGNQPQHF. In nucleotides, the CDR3 is TGTGCCAGCAGTAGGGGACAGGGTGGCAATCAGCCCCAGCATTTT.

The sample holds a few counts of this clonotype. CDR3 sequence reads: CASSQGGRGARTPEQYF. CDR3 bases: TGCGCCAGCAGCCAAGGGGGGCGGGGTGCCAGAACCCCCGAGCAGTACTTC. The J gene is TRBJ2-7, the V gene TRBV4-1; the D gene could be TRBD1 or TRBD2 (6 bases each). Trimming removed 1 base at V and 6 bases at J, with 22 bases between. CDR1 and CDR2 (germline): MGHRA, YSYEKL. This CDR3 comprises 17 residues.

About this clonotype itself: One base away lies a much larger clone, so this may be a sequencing read error. The chain links TRBV2 to TRBJ2-7, with no clear D. Germline V lookup: CDR1 SNHLY, CDR2 FYNNEI. The CDR3 runs to 11 residues. The CDR3 spells CAGSFSYEQYF. DNA for the CDR3: TGTGCCGGCAGTTTCTCCTACGAGCAGTACTTC.

There are a few counts of this clonotype. The chain carries TRBV4-3 and TRBJ1-1; TRBD1 is a possible D gene (5 bases). Between the trimmed V and J ends, which lost 0 bases and 4 bases, there was a span of 9 bases. CDR3 length equals 14 residues. The V gene's germline CDR1 is LGHNA and CDR2 YSLEER. CDR3 sequence: CASSQDRVGTEAFF. CDR3 sequence (DNA): TGCGCCAGCAGCCAAGACAGGGTCGGCACTGAAGCTTTCTTT.

There are a few counts of this clonotype. V usage is TRBV7-9 and J usage is TRBJ1-1; possibly TRBD1 for D (6 bases). From germline, CDR1 is SEHNR and CDR2 FQNEAQ (reference sequence). V lost 8 bases and J 1 base, leaving 14 bases between the germline ends. The CDR3 contains 14 residues. Here the CDR3 reads CASVMSGANTEAFF. As DNA, the CDR3 is TGTGCCAGCGTAATGTCGGGGGCGAACACTGAAGCTTTCTTT.

This chain links TRBV21-1 with TRBJ1-2. TRBV21-1 is a pseudogene locus. The CDR3 spans 14 residues. CDR3 loop: CASSKVGYTDRYTF. Written as DNA, the CDR3 is TGTGCCAGCAGCAAAGTGGGCTACACAGATCGCTACACCTTC.

This clonotype was seen more than once but under ten times. This chain links TRBV7-9 with TRBJ2-1, with D unclear. Germline-derived CDR1 and CDR2 are SEHNR and FQNEAQ (reference sequence). The V end was cut by 2 bases, the J end by 7 bases, with 9 bases between. This CDR3 has 13 residues. The CDR3 sequence: CASSLRQINEQFF. The DNA of the CDR3 is TGTGCCAGCAGCTTAAGGCAGATTAATGAGCAGTTCTTC.

This clonotype turned up a few times. The V call is TRBV5-1, the J call TRBJ2-5, with D maybe TRBD1 (6 bases). Germline V CDR1 and CDR2: SGHRS, YFSETQ. CDR3 length: 14 residues. Trimming stripped 3 bases from V and 1 base from J, with 10 bases between. CDR3 sequence: CASSSQGFQETQYF. In DNA form, the CDR3 reads TGCGCCAGCAGCTCACAGGGATTCCAAGAGACCCAGTACTTC.

This clonotype was observed a few times. The rearrangement uses TRBV10-3 and TRBJ1-2; 12 bases agree with TRBD1. V trimming: 3 bases; J trimming: 3 bases; junction bases outside the gene matches: 11. CDR3 size: 18 residues. Germline assignment: CDR1 ENHRY and CDR2 SYGVKD. The CDR3 DNA is TGTGCCATCAGTGATAGGCCCGGGACAGGGGGCGTCGACTATGGCTACACCTTC. Translation gives CAISDRPGTGGVDYGYTF.

In its sample, this clonotype was seen a few times. The DNA for the CDR3 is TGTGCCACGGCGGGGGGCACCCAAGAGACCCAGTACTTC. Translation: CATAGGTQETQYF. This chain joins TRBV12-3 or TRBV12-4 and TRBJ2-5, with 8 bases that match TRBD2. V shed 10 bases, J shed 1 base, and the junction held 5 bases outside the gene matches. The CDR3 consists of 13 residues.